The present entry profiles one T cell receptor (beta chain) with its context. This sample is drawn from a study of blood T cell repertoires in COVID-19. The CDR3 is 15 residues long. V was clipped by 4 bases and J by 1 base, with 13 bases between them. The germline V gene has CDR1 ENHRY and CDR2 SYGVKD. The assay was immunoSEQ multiplex PCR, and TCRdb's table has in-frame clones only and misses some. The data hold about 150,000 clones, with just under 85% observed a single time. The sequence was obtained from a woman in her forties with active or convalescent COVID-19. Sequences were obtained from peripheral blood. V gene TRBV10-3 combines with J gene TRBJ1-1; TRBD1 is a possible D gene (6 bases). DNA for the CDR3: TGTGCCATCAGTGCCGGCCTGGACAGGAACACTGAAGCTTTCTTT. Translation: CAISAGLDRNTEAFF.